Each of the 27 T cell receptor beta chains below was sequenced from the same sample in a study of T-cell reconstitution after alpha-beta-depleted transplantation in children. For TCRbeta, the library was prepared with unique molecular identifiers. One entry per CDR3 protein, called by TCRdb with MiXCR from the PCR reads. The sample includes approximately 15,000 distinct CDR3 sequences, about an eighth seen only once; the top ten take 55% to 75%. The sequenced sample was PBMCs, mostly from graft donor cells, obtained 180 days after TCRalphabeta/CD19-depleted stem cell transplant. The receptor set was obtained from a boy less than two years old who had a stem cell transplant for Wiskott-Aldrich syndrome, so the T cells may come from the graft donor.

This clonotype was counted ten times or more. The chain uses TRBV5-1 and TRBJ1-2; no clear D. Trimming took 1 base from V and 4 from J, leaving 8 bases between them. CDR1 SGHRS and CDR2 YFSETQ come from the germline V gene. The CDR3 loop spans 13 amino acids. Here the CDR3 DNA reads TGCGCCAGCAGCTTGACCTCGAGCTATGGCTACACCTTC. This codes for CASSLTSSYGYTF. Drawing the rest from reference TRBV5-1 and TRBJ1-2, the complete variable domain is KAGVTQTPRYLIKTRGQQVTLSCSPISGHRSVSWYQQTPGQGLQFLFEYFSETQRNKGNFPGRFSGRQFSNSRSEMNVSTLELGDSALYLCASSLTSSYGYTFGSGTRLTVV.

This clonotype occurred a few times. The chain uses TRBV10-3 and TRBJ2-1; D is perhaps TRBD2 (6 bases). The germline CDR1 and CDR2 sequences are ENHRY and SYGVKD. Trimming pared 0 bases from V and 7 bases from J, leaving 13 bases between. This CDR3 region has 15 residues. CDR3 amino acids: CAISESIAAGNEQFF. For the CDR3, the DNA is TGTGCCATCAGTGAGTCCATAGCGGCGGGTAATGAGCAGTTCTTC.

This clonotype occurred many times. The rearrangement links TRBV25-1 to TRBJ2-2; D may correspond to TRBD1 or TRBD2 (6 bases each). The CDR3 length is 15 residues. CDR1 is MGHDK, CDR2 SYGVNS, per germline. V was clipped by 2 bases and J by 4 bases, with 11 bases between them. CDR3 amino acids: CASSEPGASTGELFF. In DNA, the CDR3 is TGTGCCAGCAGTGAACCGGGGGCATCCACCGGGGAGCTGTTTTTT.

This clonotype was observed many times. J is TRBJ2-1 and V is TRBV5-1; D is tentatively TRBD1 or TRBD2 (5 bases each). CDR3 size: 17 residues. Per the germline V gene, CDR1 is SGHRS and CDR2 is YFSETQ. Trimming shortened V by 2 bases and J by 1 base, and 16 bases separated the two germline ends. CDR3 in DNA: TGCGCCAGCAGCTTAGGGGCAGGGCGAGGGTCCTACAATGAGCAGTTCTTC. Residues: CASSLGAGRGSYNEQFF.

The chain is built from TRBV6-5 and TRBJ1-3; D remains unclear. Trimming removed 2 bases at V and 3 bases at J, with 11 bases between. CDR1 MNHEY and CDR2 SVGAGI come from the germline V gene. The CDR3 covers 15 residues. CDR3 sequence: CASSYAGYLGNTIYF. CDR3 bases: TGTGCCAGCAGTTACGCGGGCTACCTTGGAAACACCATATATTTT.

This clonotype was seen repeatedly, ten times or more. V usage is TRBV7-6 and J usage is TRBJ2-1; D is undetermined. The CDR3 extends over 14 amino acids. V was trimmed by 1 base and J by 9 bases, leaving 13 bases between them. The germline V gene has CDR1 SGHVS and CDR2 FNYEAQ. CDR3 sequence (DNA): TGTGCCAGCAGCTTAGTCCCCAGAGGAGCTGAGCAGTTCTTC. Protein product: CASSLVPRGAEQFF.

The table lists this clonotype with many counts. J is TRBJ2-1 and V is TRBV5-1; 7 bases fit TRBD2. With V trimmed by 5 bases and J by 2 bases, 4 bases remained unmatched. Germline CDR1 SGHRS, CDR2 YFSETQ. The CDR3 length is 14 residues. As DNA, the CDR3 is TGCGCCAGCAGTGAGCTAGCGGCCTACAATGAGCAGTTCTTC. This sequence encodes CASSELAAYNEQFF.

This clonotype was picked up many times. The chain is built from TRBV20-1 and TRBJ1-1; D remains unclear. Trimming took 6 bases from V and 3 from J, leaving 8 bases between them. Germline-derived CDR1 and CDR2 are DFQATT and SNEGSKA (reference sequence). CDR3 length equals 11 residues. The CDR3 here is CSATQYTEAFF. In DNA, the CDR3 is TGCAGTGCAACGCAGTACACTGAAGCTTTCTTT.

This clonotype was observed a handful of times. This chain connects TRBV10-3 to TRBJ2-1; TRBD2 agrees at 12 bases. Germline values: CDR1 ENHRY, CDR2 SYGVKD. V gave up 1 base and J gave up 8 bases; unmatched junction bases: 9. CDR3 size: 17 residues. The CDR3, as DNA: TGTGCCATCAGTGAGTGGCTAGCGGGAGGGCCCATCGATGAGCAGTTCTTC. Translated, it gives CAISEWLAGGPIDEQFF.

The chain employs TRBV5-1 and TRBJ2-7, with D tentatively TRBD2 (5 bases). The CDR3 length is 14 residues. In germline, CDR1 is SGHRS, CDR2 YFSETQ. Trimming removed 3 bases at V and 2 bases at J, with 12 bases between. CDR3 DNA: TGCGCCAGCAGCTGGTGGGGAGACCCCTACGAGCAGTACTTC. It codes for CASSWWGDPYEQYF. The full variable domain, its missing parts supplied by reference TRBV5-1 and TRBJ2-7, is KAGVTQTPRYLIKTRGQQVTLSCSPISGHRSVSWYQQTPGQGLQFLFEYFSETQRNKGNFPGRFSGRQFSNSRSEMNVSTLELGDSALYLCASSWWGDPYEQYFGPGTRLTVT.

The chain's CDR3 is CASIYRQGAMMTYGYTF. CDR3 coding DNA: TGTGCCAGCATTTATCGGCAGGGGGCTATGATGACCTATGGCTACACCTTC. The chain is built from TRBV2 and TRBJ1-2; 8 bases align to TRBD1. This CDR3 has 17 amino acids. V shed 7 bases, J shed 4 bases, and the junction held 17 bases outside the gene matches. CDR1 and CDR2 (germline): SNHLY, FYNNEI.

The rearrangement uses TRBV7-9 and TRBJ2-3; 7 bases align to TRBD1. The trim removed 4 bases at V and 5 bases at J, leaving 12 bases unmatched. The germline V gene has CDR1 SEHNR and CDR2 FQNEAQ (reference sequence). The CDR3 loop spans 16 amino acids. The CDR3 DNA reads TGTGCCAGCAGCTCTCGGGGACAGCGAATTCTAGATACGCAGTATTTT. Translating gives CASSSRGQRILDTQYF.

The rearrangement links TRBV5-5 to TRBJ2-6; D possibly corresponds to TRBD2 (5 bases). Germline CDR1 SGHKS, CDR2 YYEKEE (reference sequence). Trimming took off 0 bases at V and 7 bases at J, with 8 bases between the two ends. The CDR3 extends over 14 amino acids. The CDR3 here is CASSLGRGANVLTF. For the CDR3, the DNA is TGTGCCAGCAGCTTGGGTCGGGGAGCCAACGTCCTGACTTTC. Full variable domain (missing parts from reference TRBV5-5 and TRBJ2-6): DAGVTQSPTHLIKTRGQQVTLRCSPISGHKSVSWYQQVLGQGPQFIFQYYEKEERGRGNFPDRFSARQFPNYSSELNVNALLLGDSALYLCASSLGRGANVLTFGAGSRLTVL.

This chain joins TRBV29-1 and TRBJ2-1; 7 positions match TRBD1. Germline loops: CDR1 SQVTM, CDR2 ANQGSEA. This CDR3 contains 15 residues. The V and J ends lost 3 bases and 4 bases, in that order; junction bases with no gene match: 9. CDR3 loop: CSVEKTGVWYNEQFF. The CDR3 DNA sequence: TGCAGCGTTGAGAAAACAGGGGTTTGGTACAATGAGCAGTTCTTC.

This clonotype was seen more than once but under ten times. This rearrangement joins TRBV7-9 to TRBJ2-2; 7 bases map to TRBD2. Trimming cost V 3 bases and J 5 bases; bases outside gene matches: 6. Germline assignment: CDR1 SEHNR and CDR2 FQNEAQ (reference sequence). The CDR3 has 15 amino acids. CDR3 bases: TGTGCCAGCAGCTTCTTGGCGGGAGATACCGGGGAGCTGTTTTTT. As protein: CASSFLAGDTGELFF. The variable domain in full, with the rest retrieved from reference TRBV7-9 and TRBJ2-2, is DTGVSQNPRHKITKRGQNVTFRCDPISEHNRLYWYRQTLGQGPEFLTYFQNEAQLEKSRLLSDRFSAERPKGSFSTLEIQRTEQGDSAMYLCASSFLAGDTGELFFGEGSRLTVL.

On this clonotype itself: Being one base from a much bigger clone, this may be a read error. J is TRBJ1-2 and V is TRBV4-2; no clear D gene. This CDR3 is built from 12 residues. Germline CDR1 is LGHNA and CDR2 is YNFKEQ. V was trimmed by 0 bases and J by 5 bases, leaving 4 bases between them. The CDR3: CASSQEHYGYTF. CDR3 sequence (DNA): TGTGCCAGCAGCCAAGAGCATTATGGCTACACCTTC.

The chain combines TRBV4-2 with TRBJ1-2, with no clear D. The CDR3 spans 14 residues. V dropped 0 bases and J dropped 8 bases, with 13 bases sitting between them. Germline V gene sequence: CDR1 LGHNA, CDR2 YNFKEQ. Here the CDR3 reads CASSQDSRDMGYTF. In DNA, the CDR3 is TGTGCCAGCAGCCAAGATTCACGGGATATGGGCTACACCTTC.

The CDR3 bases are TGCGCCAGCAGCCCAGCGGGAGTTAGCACAGATACGCAGTATTTT. Translated, it gives CASSPAGVSTDTQYF. The rearrangement links TRBV5-1 to TRBJ2-3, with 8 bases aligning to TRBD2. Per the germline V gene, CDR1 is SGHRS and CDR2 is YFSETQ. The V and J ends lost 4 bases and 0 bases, in that order; junction bases with no gene match: 4. The CDR3 extends over 15 amino acids. The variable domain in full, with the rest retrieved from reference TRBV5-1 and TRBJ2-3, is KAGVTQTPRYLIKTRGQQVTLSCSPISGHRSVSWYQQTPGQGLQFLFEYFSETQRNKGNFPGRFSGRQFSNSRSEMNVSTLELGDSALYLCASSPAGVSTDTQYFGPGTRLTVL.

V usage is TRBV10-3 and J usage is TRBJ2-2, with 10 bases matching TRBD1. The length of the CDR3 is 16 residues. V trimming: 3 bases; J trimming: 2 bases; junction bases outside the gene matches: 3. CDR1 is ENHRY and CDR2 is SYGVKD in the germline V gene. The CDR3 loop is CAISEGQGVNTGELFF. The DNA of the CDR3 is TGTGCCATCAGTGAAGGACAGGGGGTTAACACCGGGGAGCTGTTTTTT.

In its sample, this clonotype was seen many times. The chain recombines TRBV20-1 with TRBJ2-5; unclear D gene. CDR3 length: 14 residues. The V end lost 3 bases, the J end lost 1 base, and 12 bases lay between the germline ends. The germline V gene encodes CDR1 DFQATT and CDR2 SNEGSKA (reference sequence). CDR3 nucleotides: TGCAGTGCTAGGAATAGGCCTGCCCAAGAGACCCAGTACTTC. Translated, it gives CSARNRPAQETQYF.

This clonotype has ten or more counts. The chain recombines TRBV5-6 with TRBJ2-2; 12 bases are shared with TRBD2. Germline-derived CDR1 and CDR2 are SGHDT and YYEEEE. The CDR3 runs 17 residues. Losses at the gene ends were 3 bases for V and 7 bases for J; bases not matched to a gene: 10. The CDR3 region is CASSYTRLAGVVGELFF. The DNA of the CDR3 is TGTGCCAGCAGCTATACTCGACTAGCGGGAGTCGTCGGGGAGCTGTTTTTT.

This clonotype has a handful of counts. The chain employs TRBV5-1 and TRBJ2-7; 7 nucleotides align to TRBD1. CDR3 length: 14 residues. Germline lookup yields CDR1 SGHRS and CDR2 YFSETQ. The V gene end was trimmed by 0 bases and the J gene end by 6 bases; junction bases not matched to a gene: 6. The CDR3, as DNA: TGCGCCAGCAGCTTGGCCACAGGGGTACGCGAGCAGTACTTC. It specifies CASSLATGVREQYF.

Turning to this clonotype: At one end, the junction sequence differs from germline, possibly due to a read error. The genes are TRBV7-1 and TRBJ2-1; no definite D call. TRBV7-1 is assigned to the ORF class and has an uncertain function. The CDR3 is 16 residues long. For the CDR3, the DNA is TGTGCCAGCAGCCGGCCCAGACTCTTTCATACTGGTGAGCAGTTCTTT. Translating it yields CASSRPRLFHTGEQFF.

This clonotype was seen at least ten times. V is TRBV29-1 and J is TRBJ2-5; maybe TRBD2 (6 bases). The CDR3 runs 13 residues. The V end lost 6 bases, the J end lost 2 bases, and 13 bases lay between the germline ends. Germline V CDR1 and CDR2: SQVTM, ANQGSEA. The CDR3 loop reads CSVGLAVQETQYF. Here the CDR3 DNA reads TGCAGCGTGGGGTTAGCGGTACAAGAGACCCAGTACTTC.

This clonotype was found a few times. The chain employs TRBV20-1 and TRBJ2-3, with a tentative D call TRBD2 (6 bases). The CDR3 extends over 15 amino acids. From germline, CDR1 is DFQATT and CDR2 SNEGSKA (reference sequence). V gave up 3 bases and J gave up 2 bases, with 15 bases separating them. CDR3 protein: CSARFGGGNTDTQYF. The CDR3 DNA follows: TGCAGTGCTAGGTTCGGGGGAGGAAACACAGATACGCAGTATTTT.

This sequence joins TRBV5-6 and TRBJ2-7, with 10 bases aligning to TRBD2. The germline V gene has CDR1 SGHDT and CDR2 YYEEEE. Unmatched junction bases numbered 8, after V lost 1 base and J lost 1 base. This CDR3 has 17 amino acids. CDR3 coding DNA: TGTGCCAGCAGCTTGCCCTCCCCAGCGGGAGGGTCCTACGAGCAGTACTTC. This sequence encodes CASSLPSPAGGSYEQYF. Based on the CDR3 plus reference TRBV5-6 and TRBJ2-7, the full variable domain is DAGVTQSPTHLIKTRGQQVTLRCSPKSGHDTVSWYQQALGQGPQFIFQYYEEEERQRGNFPDRFSGHQFPNYSSELNVNALLLGDSALYLCASSLPSPAGGSYEQYFGPGTRLTVT.

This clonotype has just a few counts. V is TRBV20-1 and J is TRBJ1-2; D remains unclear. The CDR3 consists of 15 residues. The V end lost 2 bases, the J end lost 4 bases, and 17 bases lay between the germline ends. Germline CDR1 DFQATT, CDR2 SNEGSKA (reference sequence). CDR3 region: CSARPPGRLVYGYTF. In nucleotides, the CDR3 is TGCAGTGCTAGACCCCCCGGGCGGCTCGTCTATGGCTACACCTTC.